Listed below are T cell receptor beta chains from one sample, sequenced in a study of blood T cell repertoires in COVID-19. Measured with immunoSEQ multiplex PCR; TCRdb has only the in-frame clones, and not every one. The sample holds 200,000 to 300,000 clones, more than 75% seen once. The sequenced sample was peripheral blood. The source of these receptors is an older woman with COVID-19, enrolled during active disease. Both conserved end residues are part of each CDR3. Fields, in order: CDR3 protein, CDR3 DNA, V gene, D gene, J gene, clone size, CDR3 length. D genes are given only for firm matches. Clone size is shown for a subset of rows, as once, few, many or a class of expanded clone.

CDR3 protein: CASSVLGTGGPGNTIYF
CDR3 DNA: TGTGCCAGCAGCGTATTGGGGACAGGGGGACCTGGAAACACCATATATTTT
V gene: TRBV9
D gene: TRBD1
J gene: TRBJ1-3
clone size: once
CDR3 length: 17

CDR3 protein: CASSPRTGSYEQYF
CDR3 DNA: TGCGCCAGCAGCCCACGGACAGGGTCCTACGAGCAGTACTTC
V gene: TRBV5-1
D gene: TRBD1
J gene: TRBJ2-7
clone size: few
CDR3 length: 14

CDR3 protein: CASSSVFRTSGTGNTGELFF
CDR3 DNA: TGTGCCAGCAGCTCCGTTTTCCGGACTAGCGGGACGGGTAACACCGGGGAGCTGTTTTTT
V gene: TRBV7-8
D gene: TRBD2
J gene: TRBJ2-2
clone size: .
CDR3 length: 20

CDR3 protein: CAWSQQGQPQHF
CDR3 DNA: TGTGCCTGGAGCCAACAGGGTCAGCCCCAGCATTTT
V gene: TRBV30
D gene: .
J gene: TRBJ1-5
clone size: .
CDR3 length: 12

CDR3 protein: CASSRDSTGELFF
CDR3 DNA: TGCGCCAGCAGCCGGGACTCGACCGGGGAGCTGTTTTTT
V gene: TRBV4-1
D gene: .
J gene: TRBJ2-2
clone size: .
CDR3 length: 13

CDR3 protein: CASSPGTGDGYTF
CDR3 DNA: TGTGCCAGCAGCCCCGGGACAGGGGATGGCTACACCTTC
V gene: TRBV27
D gene: TRBD1
J gene: TRBJ1-2
clone size: .
CDR3 length: 13

CDR3 protein: CASSQIGVVSGANVLTF
CDR3 DNA: TGTGCCAGCAGCCAAATCGGAGTAGTCTCTGGGGCCAACGTCCTGACTTTC
V gene: TRBV28
D gene: .
J gene: TRBJ2-6
clone size: .
CDR3 length: 17

CDR3 protein: CASSPPALGANVLTF
CDR3 DNA: TGTGCCAGCAGCCCGCCTGCACTTGGGGCCAACGTCCTGACTTTC
V gene: TRBV7-3
D gene: .
J gene: TRBJ2-6
clone size: once
CDR3 length: 15

CDR3 protein: CASRGGRGGYTF
CDR3 DNA: TGTGCCAGCAGAGGGGGCCGGGGTGGCTACACCTTC
V gene: TRBV27
D gene: TRBD1
J gene: TRBJ1-2
clone size: .
CDR3 length: 12

CDR3 protein: CASSLDLGAGSPEAFF
CDR3 DNA: TGTGCCAGCAGCTTAGACTTGGGGGCAGGGAGCCCTGAAGCTTTCTTT
V gene: TRBV7-9
D gene: .
J gene: TRBJ1-1
clone size: .
CDR3 length: 16

CDR3 protein: CASSWGPGQRGSEAFF
CDR3 DNA: TGTGCCAGCAGCTGGGGACCGGGACAAAGGGGTTCTGAAGCTTTCTTT
V gene: TRBV5-6
D gene: .
J gene: TRBJ1-1
clone size: .
CDR3 length: 16

CDR3 protein: CASSRDSGVNSPLHF
CDR3 DNA: TGTGCCAGCAGCCGAGACTCGGGGGTCAATTCACCCCTCCACTTT
V gene: TRBV7-3
D gene: .
J gene: TRBJ1-6
clone size: .
CDR3 length: 15

CDR3 protein: CASKVAGGSDTQYF
CDR3 DNA: TGTGCCAGCAAGGTAGCGGGTGGGTCAGATACGCAGTATTTT
V gene: TRBV7-2
D gene: TRBD2
J gene: TRBJ2-3
clone size: .
CDR3 length: 14

CDR3 protein: CASSRRLAGSYEQYF
CDR3 DNA: TGTGCCAGCAGTCGTCGACTAGCGGGATCCTACGAGCAGTACTTC
V gene: TRBV28
D gene: TRBD2
J gene: TRBJ2-7
clone size: .
CDR3 length: 15

CDR3 protein: CASSLTPGGRETQYF
CDR3 DNA: TGTGCCAGCAGTTTAACCCCAGGGGGCAGAGAGACCCAGTACTTC
V gene: TRBV6-5
D gene: TRBD1
J gene: TRBJ2-5
clone size: .
CDR3 length: 15

CDR3 protein: CASSEILAGAFGELFF
CDR3 DNA: TGTGCCAGCAGTGAAATCCTAGCGGGAGCCTTCGGGGAGCTGTTTTTT
V gene: TRBV6-1
D gene: TRBD2
J gene: TRBJ2-2
clone size: once
CDR3 length: 16

CDR3 protein: CAISWTGSYGYTF
CDR3 DNA: TGTGCCATCAGTTGGACAGGGAGCTATGGCTACACCTTC
V gene: TRBV10-3
D gene: TRBD1
J gene: TRBJ1-2
clone size: .
CDR3 length: 13

CDR3 protein: CASSPARQIYGYTF
CDR3 DNA: TGTGCCAGTAGTCCGGCGCGACAGATTTATGGCTACACCTTC
V gene: TRBV19
D gene: .
J gene: TRBJ1-2
clone size: once
CDR3 length: 14

CDR3 protein: CATSRAQVNTEAFF
CDR3 DNA: TGTGCCACCAGCAGAGCACAGGTCAACACTGAAGCTTTCTTT
V gene: TRBV15
D gene: .
J gene: TRBJ1-1
clone size: few
CDR3 length: 14

CDR3 protein: CASSISGRAGDTQYF
CDR3 DNA: TGTGCCAGCAGTATTAGCGGGAGGGCCGGAGATACGCAGTATTTT
V gene: TRBV6-4
D gene: TRBD2
J gene: TRBJ2-3
clone size: .
CDR3 length: 15

CDR3 protein: CASSPPPDRGASGGYTF
CDR3 DNA: TGTGCCAGCAGTCCTCCCCCAGACAGGGGGGCATCAGGTGGCTACACCTTC
V gene: TRBV25-1
D gene: TRBD1
J gene: TRBJ1-2
clone size: .
CDR3 length: 17

CDR3 protein: CASSSQGEPQHF
CDR3 DNA: TGTGCCAGCAGTTCCCAGGGGGAGCCCCAGCATTTT
V gene: TRBV28
D gene: TRBD1
J gene: TRBJ1-5
clone size: few
CDR3 length: 12

CDR3 protein: CASSQDFVNGGASSYNEQFF
CDR3 DNA: TGCGCCAGCAGCCAAGATTTTGTGAACGGGGGTGCGAGCTCCTACAATGAGCAGTTCTTC
V gene: TRBV4-3
D gene: .
J gene: TRBJ2-1
clone size: .
CDR3 length: 20

CDR3 protein: CASSLARGGEAFF
CDR3 DNA: TGTGCCAGCAGCTTGGCCCGGGGGGGTGAAGCTTTCTTT
V gene: TRBV5-4
D gene: .
J gene: TRBJ1-1
clone size: .
CDR3 length: 13

CDR3 protein: CASRHTNTEAFF
CDR3 DNA: TGTGCCTCTCGCCACACCAACACTGAAGCTTTCTTT
V gene: TRBV30
D gene: .
J gene: TRBJ1-1
clone size: .
CDR3 length: 12

CDR3 protein: CASSLVQNSPLHF
CDR3 DNA: TGTGCCAGCAGTTTAGTGCAGAATTCACCCCTCCACTTT
V gene: TRBV12-3/TRBV12-4
D gene: .
J gene: TRBJ1-6
clone size: once
CDR3 length: 13

CDR3 protein: CASSGTGYVLTF
CDR3 DNA: TGTGCCAGCAGCGGGACAGGGTACGTCCTGACTTTC
V gene: TRBV6-5
D gene: TRBD1
J gene: TRBJ2-6
clone size: .
CDR3 length: 12

CDR3 protein: CASSTGQGGETQYF
CDR3 DNA: TGCGCCAGCAGCACAGGACAGGGTGGTGAGACCCAGTACTTC
V gene: TRBV5-1
D gene: TRBD1
J gene: TRBJ2-5
clone size: .
CDR3 length: 14

CDR3 protein: CASRTNSNHNNSPLHF
CDR3 DNA: TGTGCCAGCAGAACAAATTCAAACCATAATAATTCACCCCTCCACTTT
V gene: TRBV28
D gene: .
J gene: TRBJ1-6
clone size: .
CDR3 length: 16

CDR3 protein: CASSLMVGVGQPQHF
CDR3 DNA: TGTGCCAGCAGTTTAATGGTAGGGGTGGGTCAGCCCCAGCATTTT
V gene: TRBV28
D gene: .
J gene: TRBJ1-5
clone size: .
CDR3 length: 15

CDR3 protein: CASSTLTGGRGQPQHF
CDR3 DNA: TGTGCCAGTAGTACGTTGACAGGGGGACGGGGTCAGCCCCAGCATTTT
V gene: TRBV19
D gene: TRBD1
J gene: TRBJ1-5
clone size: .
CDR3 length: 16

CDR3 protein: CASSPGTSGAGELFF
CDR3 DNA: TGTGCCAGCAGCCCCGGGACTAGCGGGGCCGGGGAGCTGTTTTTT
V gene: TRBV3-1/TRBV3-2
D gene: TRBD2
J gene: TRBJ2-2
clone size: .
CDR3 length: 15

CDR3 protein: CASSFRAGVEQYF
CDR3 DNA: TGTGCCAGCAGTTTTAGGGCGGGAGTCGAGCAGTACTTC
V gene: TRBV28
D gene: TRBD2
J gene: TRBJ2-7
clone size: .
CDR3 length: 13

CDR3 protein: CASSLSFGDSREKLFF
CDR3 DNA: TGTGCCAGCAGTTTAAGTTTTGGGGACTCTCGAGAAAAACTGTTTTTT
V gene: TRBV28
D gene: .
J gene: TRBJ1-4
clone size: .
CDR3 length: 16

CDR3 protein: CASSNGETQYF
CDR3 DNA: TGTGCCAGCAGCAACGGAGAGACCCAGTACTTC
V gene: TRBV7-9
D gene: .
J gene: TRBJ2-5
clone size: .
CDR3 length: 11

CDR3 protein: CASSPPRTGFSGEQYF
CDR3 DNA: TGTGCCAGCAGTCCTCCCCGGACAGGCTTTTCCGGCGAGCAGTACTTC
V gene: TRBV25-1
D gene: TRBD1
J gene: TRBJ2-7
clone size: .
CDR3 length: 16

CDR3 protein: CASSPTGGGGYTF
CDR3 DNA: TGTGCCAGCAGTCCAACAGGGGGGGGAGGCTACACCTTC
V gene: TRBV12-3/TRBV12-4
D gene: TRBD1
J gene: TRBJ1-2
clone size: .
CDR3 length: 13

CDR3 protein: CATSQGGTGATIFYGYTF
CDR3 DNA: TGTGCCACCAGCCAGGGAGGGACAGGGGCCACCATCTTCTATGGCTACACCTTC
V gene: TRBV15
D gene: TRBD1
J gene: TRBJ1-2
clone size: .
CDR3 length: 18

CDR3 protein: CASSQDYRRNQPQHF
CDR3 DNA: TGTGCCAGCAGCCAAGATTACAGACGCAATCAGCCCCAGCATTTT
V gene: TRBV3-1/TRBV3-2
D gene: .
J gene: TRBJ1-5
clone size: few
CDR3 length: 15

CDR3 protein: CASSLAGSMNTEAFF
CDR3 DNA: TGTGCCAGCAGCTTAGCAGGCAGCATGAACACTGAAGCTTTCTTT
V gene: TRBV11-2
D gene: .
J gene: TRBJ1-1
clone size: .
CDR3 length: 15

CDR3 protein: CASSRETNRVGTEAFF
CDR3 DNA: TGCGCCAGCAGTCGAGAGACGAACAGGGTTGGCACTGAAGCTTTCTTT
V gene: TRBV5-1
D gene: .
J gene: TRBJ1-1
clone size: .
CDR3 length: 16

CDR3 protein: CASSVDQGRGTDTQYF
CDR3 DNA: TGTGCCAGCAGCGTAGATCAGGGGCGCGGGACAGATACGCAGTATTTT
V gene: TRBV9
D gene: .
J gene: TRBJ2-3
clone size: .
CDR3 length: 16

CDR3 protein: CASRDRGQGVETQYF
CDR3 DNA: TGTGCCAGCAGAGACCGGGGACAGGGTGTAGAGACCCAGTACTTC
V gene: TRBV7-2
D gene: TRBD1
J gene: TRBJ2-5
clone size: .
CDR3 length: 15

CDR3 protein: CASSPDRGSPGANVLTF
CDR3 DNA: TGTGCCAGCAGCCCCGACAGGGGTTCTCCTGGGGCCAACGTCCTGACTTTC
V gene: TRBV7-3
D gene: TRBD1
J gene: TRBJ2-6
clone size: .
CDR3 length: 17

CDR3 protein: CAKGDDSGNTIYF
CDR3 DNA: TGTGCCAAGGGGGACGACTCTGGAAACACCATATATTTT
V gene: TRBV10-3
D gene: .
J gene: TRBJ1-3
clone size: .
CDR3 length: 13

CDR3 protein: CASSSLTRSRGNEQFF
CDR3 DNA: TGTGCCAGCAGTTCACTCACGAGGTCCAGGGGGAATGAGCAGTTCTTC
V gene: TRBV28
D gene: TRBD1
J gene: TRBJ2-1
clone size: .
CDR3 length: 16

CDR3 protein: CASRQNSGRSGEQFF
CDR3 DNA: TGTGCCAGCAGACAAAATAGCGGGAGATCTGGTGAGCAGTTCTTC
V gene: TRBV28
D gene: TRBD2
J gene: TRBJ2-1
clone size: few
CDR3 length: 15

CDR3 protein: CASSPPRLAGVWTDTQYF
CDR3 DNA: TGTGCCAGCTCACCACCGAGGCTAGCGGGAGTGTGGACAGATACGCAGTATTTT
V gene: TRBV18
D gene: TRBD2
J gene: TRBJ2-3
clone size: few
CDR3 length: 18

CDR3 protein: CASRRRRSSGNTIYF
CDR3 DNA: TGTGCCAGTAGGCGCAGGAGGAGCTCTGGAAACACCATATATTTT
V gene: TRBV19
D gene: .
J gene: TRBJ1-3
clone size: .
CDR3 length: 15

CDR3 protein: CASSRTAISGEQYF
CDR3 DNA: TGTGCCAGCTCACGGACTGCCATATCGGGGGAGCAGTACTTC
V gene: TRBV18
D gene: .
J gene: TRBJ2-7
clone size: .
CDR3 length: 14

CDR3 protein: CASHQTPGSFREKLFF
CDR3 DNA: TGTGCCAGTCATCAGACCCCAGGGTCGTTCAGGGAAAAACTGTTTTTT
V gene: TRBV6-4
D gene: .
J gene: TRBJ1-4
clone size: .
CDR3 length: 16

CDR3 protein: CASRSQGITGELFF
CDR3 DNA: TGTGCCAGTAGGAGTCAGGGGATCACCGGGGAGCTGTTTTTT
V gene: TRBV19
D gene: .
J gene: TRBJ2-2
clone size: .
CDR3 length: 14

CDR3 protein: CASRRTGGIYGYTF
CDR3 DNA: TGTGCCAGCAGGAGGACAGGGGGAATCTATGGCTACACCTTC
V gene: TRBV27
D gene: TRBD1
J gene: TRBJ1-2
clone size: .
CDR3 length: 14

CDR3 protein: CASSRFGDSKNAKPGQETQYF
CDR3 DNA: TGTGCCAGCAGTAGATTTGGGGACAGCAAAAACGCGAAACCAGGACAAGAGACCCAGTACTTC
V gene: TRBV27
D gene: TRBD1
J gene: TRBJ2-5
clone size: .
CDR3 length: 21

CDR3 protein: CASSTTGAETQYF
CDR3 DNA: TGTGCCAGCAGCACGACAGGCGCCGAGACCCAGTACTTC
V gene: TRBV5-4
D gene: .
J gene: TRBJ2-5
clone size: .
CDR3 length: 13

CDR3 protein: CASGRLAGVYEQYF
CDR3 DNA: TGTGCCAGCGGAAGACTAGCGGGCGTCTACGAGCAGTACTTC
V gene: TRBV6-5
D gene: TRBD2
J gene: TRBJ2-7
clone size: .
CDR3 length: 14